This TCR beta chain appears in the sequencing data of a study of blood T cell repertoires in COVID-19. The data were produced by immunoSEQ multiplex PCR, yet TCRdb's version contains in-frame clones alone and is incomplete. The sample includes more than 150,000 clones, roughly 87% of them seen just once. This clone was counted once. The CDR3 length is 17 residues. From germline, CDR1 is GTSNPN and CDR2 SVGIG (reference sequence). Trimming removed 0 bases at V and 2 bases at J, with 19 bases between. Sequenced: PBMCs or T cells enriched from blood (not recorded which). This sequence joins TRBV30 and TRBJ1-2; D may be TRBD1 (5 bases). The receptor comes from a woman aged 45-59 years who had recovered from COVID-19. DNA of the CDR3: TGTGCCTGGAGTGTAACCCGCGGGACGGCGAGAAACTATGGCTACACCTTC. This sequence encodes CAWSVTRGTARNYGYTF.